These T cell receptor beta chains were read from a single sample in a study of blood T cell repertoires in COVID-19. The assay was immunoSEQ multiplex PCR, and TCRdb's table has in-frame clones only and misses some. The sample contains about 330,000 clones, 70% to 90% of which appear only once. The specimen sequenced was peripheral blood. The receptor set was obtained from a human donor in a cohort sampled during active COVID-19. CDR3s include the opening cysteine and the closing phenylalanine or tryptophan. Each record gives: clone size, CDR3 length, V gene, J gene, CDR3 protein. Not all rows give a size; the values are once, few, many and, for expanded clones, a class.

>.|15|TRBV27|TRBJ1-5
CASSPLGTGNQPQHF
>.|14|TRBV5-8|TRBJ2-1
CASSTGDTYNEQFF
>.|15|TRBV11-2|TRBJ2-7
CASSRTGQGFYEQYF
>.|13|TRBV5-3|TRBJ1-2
CARSFRDYYGYTF
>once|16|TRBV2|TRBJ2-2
CASRETDRGHTGELFF
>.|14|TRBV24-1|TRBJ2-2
CATSATGDTGELFF
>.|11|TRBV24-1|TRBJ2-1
CATSDAGQPVF
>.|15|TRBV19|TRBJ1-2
CASSLWTGTNYGYTF
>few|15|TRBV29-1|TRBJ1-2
CSVERGTGGVYGYTF
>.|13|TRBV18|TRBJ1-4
CASWRGLREKLFF
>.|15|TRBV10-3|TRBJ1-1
CAIAAGEGMNTEAFF
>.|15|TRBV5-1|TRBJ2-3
CASSLKLAVTDTQYF
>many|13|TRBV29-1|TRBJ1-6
CSVGTGGNSPLHF
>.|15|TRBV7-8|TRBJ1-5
CASSLALPGQEPQHF
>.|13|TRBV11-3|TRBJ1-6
CASSLERNSPLHF
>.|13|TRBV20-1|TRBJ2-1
CSASREASNEQFF
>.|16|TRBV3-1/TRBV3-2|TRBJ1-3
CASSQLYRATGNTIYF
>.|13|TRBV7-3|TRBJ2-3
CASSLTIADTQYF
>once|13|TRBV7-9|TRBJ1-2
CASSFPRGYGYTF
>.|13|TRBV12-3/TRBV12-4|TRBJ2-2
CASTRDYLGELFF
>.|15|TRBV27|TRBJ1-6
CASSSITPDNSPLHF
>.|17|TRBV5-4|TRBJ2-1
CASSPKTSGESYNEQFF
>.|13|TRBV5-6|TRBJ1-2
CASSWEQTRGYTF
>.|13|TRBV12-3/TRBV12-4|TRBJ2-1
CASSSSSYNEQFF
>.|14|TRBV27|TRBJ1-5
CASSFAGGGQPQHF
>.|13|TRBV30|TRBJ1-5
CAWSVEGNQPQHF
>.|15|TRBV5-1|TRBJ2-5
CASSRQGSNQETQYF
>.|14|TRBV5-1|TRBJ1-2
CASSSEQGAGGYTF
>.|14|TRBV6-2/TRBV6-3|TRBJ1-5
CASSVQGSNQPQHF
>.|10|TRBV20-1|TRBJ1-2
CSAARGGYTF
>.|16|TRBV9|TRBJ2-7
CASSAKLAGHSYEQYF
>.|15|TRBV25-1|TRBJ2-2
CASSEGNRGTGELFF
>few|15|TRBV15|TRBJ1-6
CATSRVSASGSPLHF
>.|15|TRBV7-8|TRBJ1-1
CASSLEQGLNTEAFF
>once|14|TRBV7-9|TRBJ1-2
CASSLERGDYGYTF
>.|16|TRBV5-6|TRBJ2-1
CASSLGSGGFYNEQFF
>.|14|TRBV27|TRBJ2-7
CASSLSGTGYEQYF
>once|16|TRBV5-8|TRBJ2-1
CASSLSGQGPYNEQFF
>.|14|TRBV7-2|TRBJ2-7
CASSPSPSTYEQYF
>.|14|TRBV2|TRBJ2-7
CASRAGTGSGEQYF
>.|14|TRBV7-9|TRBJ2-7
CASSSDRETYEQYF
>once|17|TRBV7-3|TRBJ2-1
CASSPGLAGGRYNEQFF